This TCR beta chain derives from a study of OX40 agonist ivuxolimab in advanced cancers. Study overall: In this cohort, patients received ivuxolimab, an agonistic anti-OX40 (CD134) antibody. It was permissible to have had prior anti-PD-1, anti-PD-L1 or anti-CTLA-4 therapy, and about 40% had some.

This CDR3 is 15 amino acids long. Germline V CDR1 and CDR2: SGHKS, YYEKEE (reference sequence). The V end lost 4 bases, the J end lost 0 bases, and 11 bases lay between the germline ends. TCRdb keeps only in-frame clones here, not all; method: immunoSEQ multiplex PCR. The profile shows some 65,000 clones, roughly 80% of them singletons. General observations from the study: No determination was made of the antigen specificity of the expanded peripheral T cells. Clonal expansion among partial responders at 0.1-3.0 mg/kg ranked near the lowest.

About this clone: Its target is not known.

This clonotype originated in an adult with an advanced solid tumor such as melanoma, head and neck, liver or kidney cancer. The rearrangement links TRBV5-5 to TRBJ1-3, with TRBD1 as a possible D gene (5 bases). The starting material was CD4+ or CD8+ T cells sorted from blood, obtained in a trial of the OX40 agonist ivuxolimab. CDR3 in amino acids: CASSSLGGSGNTIYF. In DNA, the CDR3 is TGTGCCAGCAGCAGCCTGGGGGGCTCTGGAAACACCATATATTTT. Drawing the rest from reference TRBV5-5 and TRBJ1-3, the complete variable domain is DAGVTQSPTHLIKTRGQQVTLRCSPISGHKSVSWYQQVLGQGPQFIFQYYEKEERGRGNFPDRFSARQFPNYSSELNVNALLLGDSALYLCASSSLGGSGNTIYFGEGSWLTVV.